Below are 20 T cell receptor beta chains sequenced from a single sample in a study of blood T cell repertoires in COVID-19. Measured with immunoSEQ multiplex PCR; TCRdb has only the in-frame clones, and not every one. The data contain approximately 38,000 clones, around 89% of them singletons. Sequenced sample: peripheral blood. The receptors derive from a man aged 30-40 years with active or convalescent COVID-19.

The J gene is TRBJ1-6, the V gene TRBV7-8; 12 bases map to TRBD1. V lost 7 bases to trimming and J lost 8 bases; unmatched junction nucleotides: 6. Germline loops: CDR1 SGHVS, CDR2 FQNEAQ. The CDR3 is made up of 15 amino acids. Written as DNA, the CDR3 is TGTGCCAGCACAGCGGGACAGGGGGCTTATTCACCCCTCCACTTT. Its translation: CASTAGQGAYSPLHF.

This clone was found a few times. This chain links TRBV4-3 with TRBJ2-2, with D possibly TRBD2 on 5 matching bases. The CDR3 is made up of 14 amino acids. In germline, CDR1 is LGHNA, CDR2 YSLEER. Deletions cut 1 base from V and 5 bases from J, with 8 bases between. Written as DNA, the CDR3 is TGCGCCAGCAGCCAAGGGGGAGTGACCGGGGAGCTGTTTTTT. It is translated as CASSQGGVTGELFF.

The chain employs TRBV7-9 and TRBJ2-4; possible D gene TRBD2, 6 bases. The germline CDR1 and CDR2 sequences are SEHNR and FQNEAQ (reference sequence). The ends were cut back, 1 base at V and 0 bases at J, with 13 bases in the middle. The CDR3 runs to 17 residues. Here the CDR3 reads CASSLVSGVGAKNIQYF. Written as DNA, the CDR3 is TGTGCCAGCAGCTTAGTTTCGGGGGTGGGAGCCAAAAACATTCAGTACTTC.

The chain is built from TRBV2 and TRBJ1-1; possible D gene TRBD1, 6 bases. The CDR3 extends over 16 amino acids. V dropped 2 bases and J dropped 0 bases, with 13 bases sitting between them. CDR1 and CDR2 from the germline V gene are SNHLY and FYNNEI. In DNA, the CDR3 is TGTGCCAGCAGTGAACAGGGGCAGCGCCTGAACACTGAAGCTTTCTTT. This encodes CASSEQGQRLNTEAFF.

This clone was found once. This rearrangement joins TRBV2 to TRBJ2-2; 10 nucleotides align to TRBD2. The CDR3 is 15 residues long. Germline CDR1 reads SNHLY; CDR2 reads FYNNEI. V dropped 6 bases and J dropped 5; count of bases not matched to a gene: 6. CDR3 nucleotides: TGTGCCAGCAGCGCTAGCGGGAGTGGTACCGGGGAGCTGTTTTTT. It translates to CASSASGSGTGELFF.

A few counts support this clone. The V and J genes are TRBV9 and TRBJ1-5; TRBD1 matches at 9 bases. V lost 6 bases to trimming and J lost 3 bases; unmatched junction nucleotides: 10. CDR3 length: 16 amino acids. Per the germline V gene, CDR1 is SGDLS and CDR2 is YYNGEE. The CDR3 bases are TGTGCCAGCATCCCGACCGGGACAGGGTACAATCAGCCCCAGCATTTT. Translated: CASIPTGTGYNQPQHF.

This clone has a single count. The CDR3 reads CASSQDRGGGAFSGANVLTF. The CDR3 DNA follows: TGCGCCAGCAGCCAAGACAGAGGAGGGGGGGCCTTCTCTGGGGCCAACGTCCTGACTTTC. The V gene is TRBV4-3, the J gene TRBJ2-6; tentative D call: TRBD2 (7 bases). Germline assignment: CDR1 LGHNA and CDR2 YSLEER. Trimming left V 0 bases short and J 0 bases short, with 18 bases between. The CDR3 covers 20 residues.

The chain carries TRBV19 and TRBJ1-1, with 7 bases matching TRBD1. CDR1 LNHDA and CDR2 SQIVND come from the germline V gene (reference sequence). CDR3 length: 14 residues. V was clipped by 6 bases and J by 0 bases; unmatched bases: 4. The CDR3 loop is CASSPGQLNTEAFF. DNA for the CDR3: TGTGCCAGTAGCCCGGGACAGTTGAACACTGAAGCTTTCTTT.

The chain uses TRBV2 and TRBJ2-3; 14 nucleotides match TRBD2. The CDR3 is made up of 17 amino acids. With V trimmed by 6 bases and J by 5 bases, 10 bases remained unmatched. From germline, CDR1 is SNHLY and CDR2 FYNNEI. CDR3 nucleotides: TGTGCCAGCAGCCCAAAGGGGACTAGCGGGGGCGGAGATACGCAGTATTTT. Its translation: CASSPKGTSGGGDTQYF.

The rearrangement uses TRBV19 and TRBJ1-6; TRBD1 matches 8 bases. CDR1 and CDR2 from the germline V gene are LNHDA and SQIVND (reference sequence). J was trimmed by 5 bases and V by 5 bases; bases with no gene match: 8. The CDR3 contains 16 residues. For the CDR3, the DNA is TGTGCCAGTAGTTCTTTGGACAGGGCCAATAATTCACCCCTCCACTTT. Translation gives CASSSLDRANNSPLHF.

The DNA of the CDR3 is TGTGCCAGCAGCGGTAATGGGGCGGGAGGGGGAGAGACCCAGTACTTC. It codes for CASSGNGAGGGETQYF. V is TRBV5-5 and J is TRBJ2-5, with 9 nucleotides matching TRBD2. Losses at the gene ends were 4 bases for V and 4 bases for J; bases not matched to a gene: 11. Germline V gene data show CDR1 as SGHKS and CDR2 as YYEKEE (reference sequence). This CDR3 is 16 amino acids long. The full variable domain, completed using reference TRBV5-5 and TRBJ2-5, is DAGVTQSPTHLIKTRGQQVTLRCSPISGHKSVSWYQQVLGQGPQFIFQYYEKEERGRGNFPDRFSARQFPNYSSELNVNALLLGDSALYLCASSGNGAGGGETQYFGPGTRLLVL.

A word on this clone: One end of the junction does not line up with germline, which may come from a read error. The genes are TRBV2 and TRBJ2-4; tentative D call: TRBD1 (5 bases). The CDR3 is 14 residues long. Germline V lookup: CDR1 SNHLY, CDR2 FYNNEI. DNA of the CDR3: TGTGCCAGCAGTCAAGCCCCGACAGAAAACATTCAGTACTTC. This sequence encodes CASSQAPTENIQYF.

J is TRBJ2-2 and V is TRBV9; 12 bases fit TRBD2. The CDR3 is made up of 17 amino acids. V lost 2 bases to trimming and J lost 5 bases; unmatched junction nucleotides: 7. Germline V gene data show CDR1 as SGDLS and CDR2 as YYNGEE. The CDR3, as DNA: TGTGCCAGCAGCGTGGGGAGACTAGCGGGAGCAACCGGGGAGCTGTTTTTT. This encodes CASSVGRLAGATGELFF.

This chain joins TRBV4-3 and TRBJ1-1; D unclear. From germline, CDR1 is LGHNA and CDR2 YSLEER. V dropped 2 bases and J dropped 4 bases, with 11 bases sitting between them. The length of the CDR3 is 14 residues. DNA of the CDR3: TGCGCCAGCAGCCAATCTTCGACATCCACTGAAGCTTTCTTT. Its translation is CASSQSSTSTEAFF.

The rearrangement uses TRBV5-6 and TRBJ2-3; D ambiguous. Trimming shortened V by 0 bases and J by 4 bases, and 15 bases separated the two germline ends. Germline V lookup: CDR1 SGHDT, CDR2 YYEEEE. The CDR3 length is 16 residues. The CDR3 DNA sequence: TGTGCCAGCAGCTTGGCCAAAGTCTTTCGCGCAGATACGCAGTATTTT. Protein product: CASSLAKVFRADTQYF.

The chain couples TRBV11-2 to TRBJ2-7; tentative D call: TRBD2 (6 bases). Germline V gene sequence: CDR1 SGHAT, CDR2 FQNNGV. The CDR3 consists of 15 residues. V was clipped by 0 bases and J by 2 bases, with 11 bases between them. The CDR3 is CASSLDLGGPYEQYV. For the CDR3, the DNA is TGTGCCAGCAGCTTAGATCTGGGGGGACCCTACGAGCAGTACGTC.

V usage is TRBV5-1 and J usage is TRBJ2-3; the D is unclear. The CDR3 has 19 amino acids. V was cut by 0 bases and J by 5 bases, with 25 bases left in between. CDR1 SGHRS and CDR2 YFSETQ come from the germline V gene. This CDR3 reads CASSLESGFTISRRDTQYF. CDR3 sequence (DNA): TGCGCCAGCAGCTTGGAGTCGGGTTTTACTATCAGCCGCAGAGATACGCAGTATTTT.

As for this clone: The limits of the CDR3 on the DNA are not certain, so only TCRdb's listed CDR3 is given. This chain uses TRBV21-1 with TRBJ2-7; the table's D call, TRBD1, was not checked against the DNA. TRBV21-1 is reported as a pseudogene. The CDR3 numbers 15 amino acids, ends counted. CDR3 sequence: CASSDWGQGALEQYV.

The rearrangement links TRBV10-3 to TRBJ1-6, with a tentative D call TRBD1 (5 bases). Germline-derived CDR1 and CDR2 are ENHRY and SYGVKD. V lost 0 bases and J 2 bases, leaving 11 bases between the germline ends. This CDR3 spans 17 amino acids. The CDR3 reads CAISESAGVAYNSPLHF. The DNA of the CDR3 is TGTGCCATCAGTGAGTCTGCGGGGGTCGCCTATAATTCACCCCTCCACTTT.

The chain links TRBV5-1 to TRBJ2-7, with 9 bases matching TRBD1. The CDR3 runs 14 residues. CDR1 SGHRS and CDR2 YFSETQ come from the germline V gene. The junction had 8 bases not matched to a gene; V was cut back by 5 bases and J by 5 bases. The CDR3, as DNA: TGCGCCAGCAGTCGGGACAGGGCTTTGCACGAGCAGTACTTC. The encoded protein is CASSRDRALHEQYF.